Detailed here is one T cell receptor (beta chain). This entry belongs to a study of OX40 agonist ivuxolimab in advanced cancers. Between the trimmed V and J ends, which lost 0 bases and 5 bases, there was a span of 10 bases. The CDR3 runs 14 residues. Germline V gives CDR1 SGHVS, CDR2 FNYEAQ. Clones were sequenced by immunoSEQ multiplex PCR, and TCRdb holds only the in-frame ones, with some missing. The data contain tens of thousands of clones, 86% of them singletons. This TCR derives from an adult with an advanced solid tumor such as melanoma, head and neck, liver or kidney cancer. V gene TRBV7-6 combines with J gene TRBJ2-5; D uncertain. The specimen was CD4+ or CD8+ T cells sorted from blood, collected in a trial of the OX40 agonist ivuxolimab. The DNA of the CDR3 is TGTGCCAGCAGCTTAGCGCTAACGGTGGAGACCCAGTACTTC. It translates to CASSLALTVETQYF.